This TCR beta chain was captured in a study of blood T cells in healthy people across ages. Study-wide points: A greater number of naive CD4+ cells and higher diversity distinguished long-lived donors from aged donors.

There were healthy Caucasian individuals from Russia, aged roughly 6 to 90, serving as donors. A second 7 to 11 cycle PCR used barcoded and J-beta primers. Via MiXCR, TCRdb re-called the 5' RACE reads, giving one row per CDR3 protein. This repertoire shows about 1.8 million distinct CDR3 sequences, about 50% found once; its top ten account for around 2.1%. Germline CDR1 SSHAT, CDR2 FNYEAQ (reference sequence). The J segment lost 4 bases and the V segment lost 6 bases, leaving 8 bases of the junction unmatched. There are 16 residues in the CDR3. In the case of this clonotype: The target antigen is unknown.

This sequence originates from a woman between 40 and 55 years old in good health. The rearrangement links TRBV7-7 to TRBJ2-1, with 11 bases identical to TRBD2. The specimen was blood. Here the CDR3 DNA reads TGTGCCAGCAGTCCCCTTAGCGGGGGGGAGTACAATGAGCAGTTCTTC. Protein: CASSPLSGGEYNEQFF.